Listed here are 21 T cell receptor beta chains from one sample, sequenced in a study of blood T cell repertoires in COVID-19. Clones were read by immunoSEQ multiplex PCR, and TCRdb kept only the in-frame ones, dropping some. The profile shows 110,000 to 150,000 clones, about 86% of them singletons. The source material was peripheral blood. The source of these receptors is a woman aged 60-70 years with acute or convalescent COVID-19.

The chain carries TRBV6-2 or TRBV6-3 and TRBJ1-5; TRBD1 matches at 10 bases. The CDR3 totals 15 residues. Per the germline V gene, CDR1 is MNHEY and CDR2 is SVGEGT. V was clipped by 5 bases and J by 6 bases; unmatched bases: 7. CDR3 sequence reads: CASSRTGGRIQPQHF. Written as DNA, the CDR3 is TGTGCCAGCAGTCGGACAGGGGGTAGGATTCAGCCCCAGCATTTT.

The V call is TRBV6-4, the J call TRBJ2-2; 9 positions match TRBD1. The trim removed 6 bases at V and 4 bases at J, leaving 3 bases unmatched. Germline CDR1 reads MRHNA; CDR2 reads SNTAGT. This CDR3 spans 14 amino acids. CDR3 sequence reads: CASRTGGGTGELFF. The CDR3 nucleotides are TGTGCCAGCAGAACAGGGGGCGGCACCGGGGAGCTGTTTTTT.

J is TRBJ1-5 and V is TRBV7-2, with D perhaps TRBD1 (5 bases). V lost 3 bases and J lost 1, with 10 bases in between. The CDR3 contains 15 residues. CDR1 SGHTA and CDR2 FQGNSA come from the germline V gene. This CDR3 is CASSFTGASNQPQHF. In nucleotides, the CDR3 is TGTGCCAGCAGCTTTACAGGAGCGAGCAATCAGCCCCAGCATTTT.

The rearrangement links TRBV5-6 to TRBJ2-7; 7 nucleotides line up with TRBD1. Germline CDR1 SGHDT, CDR2 YYEEEE. This CDR3 contains 15 residues. J lost 3 bases, V lost 4 bases, and 10 bases had no gene match. CDR3 residues: CASSGTVWHVYEQYF. As DNA, the CDR3 is TGTGCCAGCAGCGGGACAGTCTGGCATGTCTACGAGCAGTACTTC.

The chain links TRBV30 to TRBJ1-5, with TRBD1 as a possible D gene (6 bases). Germline assignment: CDR1 GTSNPN and CDR2 SVGIG (reference sequence). The V end lost 0 bases, the J end lost 6 bases, and 9 bases lay between the germline ends. This CDR3 has 13 residues. CDR3 nucleotides: TGTGCCTGGAGTGTACAGGGTACTCAGCCCCAGCATTTT. Protein: CAWSVQGTQPQHF. The full variable domain, completed using reference TRBV30 and TRBJ1-5, is SQTIHQWPATLVQPVGSPLSLECTVEGTSNPNLYWYRQAAGRGLQLLFYSVGIGQISSEVPQNLSASRPQDRQFILSSKKLLLSDSGFYLCAWSVQGTQPQHFGDGTRLSIL.

V and J are TRBV6-2 or TRBV6-3 and TRBJ2-2; 8 bases line up with TRBD2. The ends lost 2 bases at V and 5 bases at J; junction bases unmatched: 4. The CDR3 has 15 residues. CDR1 is MNHEY and CDR2 is SVGEGT in the germline V gene. The CDR3 DNA reads as TGTGCCAGCAGTTACGAAGCGGGGGTTACCGGGGAGCTGTTTTTT. Its protein product is CASSYEAGVTGELFF.

This clone was seen only once. This sequence joins TRBV6-5 and TRBJ1-1; 9 nucleotides match TRBD1. The CDR3 contains 15 residues. V dropped 1 base and J dropped 4; count of bases not matched to a gene: 4. In germline, CDR1 is MNHEY, CDR2 SVGAGI. This CDR3 is CASSYWDRDGTEAFF. CDR3 nucleotide sequence: TGTGCCAGCAGTTACTGGGACAGGGATGGCACTGAAGCTTTCTTT.

The rearrangement uses TRBV7-9 and TRBJ2-7; 7 bases align to TRBD2. The CDR3 spans 12 residues. The germline CDR1 and CDR2 sequences are SEHNR and FQNEAQ (reference sequence). Trimming removed 7 bases from V and 3 bases from J; junction bases left unmatched: 3. Written as DNA, the CDR3 is TGTGCCAGCACCTGGGGGGGCTACGAGCAGTACTTC. Amino acid sequence: CASTWGGYEQYF.

The chain combines TRBV28 with TRBJ1-5; TRBD1 might be the D (5 bases). Trimming removed 3 bases from V and 0 bases from J, with 9 bases in between. The CDR3 covers 15 residues. From germline, CDR1 is MDHEN and CDR2 SYDVKM. For the CDR3, the DNA is TGTGCCAGCAGTTTTGCGGGGGATAGCAATCAGCCCCAGCATTTT. It codes for CASSFAGDSNQPQHF.

The gene calls are TRBV5-1 and TRBJ2-2, with 8 bases fitting TRBD1. The CDR3 has 15 amino acids. V lost 4 bases to trimming and J lost 1 base; unmatched junction nucleotides: 3. The germline V gene encodes CDR1 SGHRS and CDR2 YFSETQ. The CDR3 sequence is CASSRGQGNTGELFF. DNA of the CDR3: TGCGCCAGCAGCCGCGGACAGGGGAACACCGGGGAGCTGTTTTTT.

The chain employs TRBV15 and TRBJ2-3; D not certain. The germline V gene encodes CDR1 LNHNV and CDR2 YYDKDF (reference sequence). CDR3 length equals 12 residues. Trimming left V 5 bases short and J 0 bases short, with 3 bases between. The CDR3 nucleotides are TGTGCCACCAGCCCTAGCACAGATACGCAGTATTTT. Its translation: CATSPSTDTQYF.

In its sample, this clone was seen once. The chain is built from TRBV6-5 and TRBJ1-3, with 7 nucleotides matching TRBD1. Germline CDR1 and CDR2: MNHEY and SVGAGI. V shed 6 bases and J 4 bases; nucleotides not matched to a gene: 9. The length of the CDR3 is 15 residues. CDR3 in DNA: TGTGCCAGCAGGAAAAAGGGGGCTTCGGGAAACACCATATATTTT. Amino acid sequence: CASRKKGASGNTIYF.

The genes are TRBV5-1 and TRBJ2-1; weak D call: TRBD2 (5 bases). CDR3 size: 14 residues. Trimming removed 0 bases from V and 7 bases from J, with 11 bases in between. Germline CDR1 and CDR2: SGHRS and YFSETQ. As DNA, the CDR3 is TGCGCCAGCAGCTTGGGGCCGGGGAATAATGAGCAGTTCTTC. This translates into CASSLGPGNNEQFF.

V is TRBV18 and J is TRBJ2-1; 9 positions agree with TRBD1. There are 13 residues in the CDR3. V dropped 3 bases and J dropped 8; count of bases not matched to a gene: 2. CDR1 and CDR2 (germline): KGHSH, LQKENI. The CDR3 DNA reads as TGTGCCAGCTCACCTAGACAGGGGGATGAGCAGTTCTTC. It is translated as CASSPRQGDEQFF.

This rearrangement joins TRBV5-6 to TRBJ1-2; D unresolved. Germline V gene lookup returns CDR1 SGHDT and CDR2 YYEEEE. The length of the CDR3 is 15 residues. V lost 5 bases and J lost 0, with 14 bases in between. The CDR3 spells CASSFIGNTNYGYTF. CDR3 sequence (DNA): TGTGCCAGCAGTTTCATCGGGAACACTAACTATGGCTACACCTTC.

This chain connects TRBV6-6 to TRBJ2-1; no clear D gene. V shed 5 bases and J shed 8 bases, with 25 bases lying between them. Germline V lookup: CDR1 MNHNY, CDR2 SVGAGI (reference sequence). The CDR3 contains 17 residues. The CDR3 nucleotides are TGTGCCAGCAGTCCCCTTCATGCTGTGAGGTTTGGCGATGAGCAGTTCTTC. Its protein product is CASSPLHAVRFGDEQFF.

The genes are TRBV4-3 and TRBJ2-2, with a weak D call TRBD2 (5 bases). Germline V gene data show CDR1 as LGHNA and CDR2 as YSLEER. There are 16 residues in the CDR3. Deletions cut 4 bases from V and 6 bases from J, with 18 bases between. CDR3 loop: CASSPHNAGGAGELFF. The CDR3 nucleotides are TGCGCCAGCAGCCCCCACAACGCGGGTGGGGCCGGGGAGCTGTTTTTT.

The chain links TRBV7-9 to TRBJ2-7; D not certain. The CDR3 covers 13 residues. V lost 5 bases to trimming and J lost 0 bases, with 8 bases between them. Germline V CDR1 and CDR2: SEHNR, FQNEAQ (reference sequence). The CDR3 nucleotides are TGTGCCAGCAGCCCCCACGGCTCCTACGAGCAGTACTTC. Translating gives CASSPHGSYEQYF.

V is TRBV28 and J is TRBJ2-5, with a tentative D call TRBD2 (7 bases). The CDR3 is made up of 16 amino acids. The V and J ends lost 7 bases and 5 bases respectively, with 23 bases between them. CDR1 is MDHEN, CDR2 SYDVKM, per germline. In DNA form, the CDR3 reads TGTGCCAGCACCTGGGGAGGGGGGCTAGGTCGGGAGACCCAGTACTTC. The encoded protein is CASTWGGGLGRETQYF.

V usage is TRBV4-2 and J usage is TRBJ2-5; weak D call: TRBD2 (6 bases). V was shortened by 1 base and J by 5 bases, with 14 bases between the two germline ends. CDR3 length: 15 residues. The germline V gene encodes CDR1 LGHNA and CDR2 YNFKEQ. This CDR3 is CASSQAGTAAETQYF. In DNA form, the CDR3 reads TGTGCCAGCAGCCAAGCCGGGACTGCTGCGGAGACCCAGTACTTC.

The chain is built from TRBV15 and TRBJ2-7, with TRBD1 matching over 10 bases. The V gene's germline CDR1 is LNHNV and CDR2 YYDKDF (reference sequence). This CDR3 has 14 residues. The V segment lost 5 bases and the J segment 5 bases; nucleotides outside the gene matches: 6. CDR3 protein: CATSRGDRGHEQYF. The CDR3, as DNA: TGTGCCACCAGCCGGGGGGACAGGGGACACGAGCAGTACTTC. Full variable domain (rest looked up from reference TRBV15 and TRBJ2-7): DAMVIQNPRYQVTQFGKPVTLSCSQTLNHNVMYWYQQKSSQAPKLLFHYYDKDFNNEADTPDNFQSRRPNTSFCFLDIRSPGLGDTAMYLCATSRGDRGHEQYFGPGTRLTVT.